This entry features one T cell receptor beta chain sequence. These data originate in a study of blood T cell repertoires in COVID-19. Study as a whole: Acute-phase and convalescent COVID-19 samples originated in the United States, Italy and Spain. The cDNA or gDNA used as material had been derived from T cells, B-cell-depleted T cells, or PBMCs.

The CDR3 extends over 15 amino acids. V was cut by 0 bases and J by 5 bases, with 13 bases left in between. Per the germline V gene, CDR1 is LNHNV and CDR2 is YYDKDF (reference sequence). In the authors' methods: Researchers report that nucleated cell counts were estimated from reference gene primer amplification. Generated by immunoSEQ multiplex PCR, the TCRdb table keeps only in-frame clones and is missing some. D and trimming were read from the DNA, whereas the V and J calls and clone size are those reported in that table. There are 150,000 to 200,000 clones in the sample; 80% to 90% occur only once, and nearly 8.5% lies in the top ten.

The chain uses TRBV15 and TRBJ2-5, with D possibly matching TRBD1 (5 bases). This receptor was taken from a man aged 55-75 years with acute or convalescent COVID-19. Material: peripheral blood. The chain's CDR3 is CATSREKMTVETQYF. DNA of the CDR3: TGTGCCACCAGCAGAGAAAAAATGACAGTCGAGACCCAGTACTTC.